The clone carrying this TCR beta chain was detected only a few times. TCRdb used MiXCR to reprocess the 5' RACE reads, holding one entry per CDR3 protein. The data hold some 600,000 distinct CDR3 sequences, with around 17% observed a single time. This sample is part of a study of T cells after yellow fever vaccination. Trimming stripped 4 bases from V and 7 bases from J, with 13 bases between. The CDR3 consists of 13 residues. In germline, CDR1 is SGHVS, CDR2 FQNEAQ. The chain employs TRBV7-8 and TRBJ1-1; TRBD1 might be the D (5 bases). The TCR comes from a young man who received the YFV17D yellow fever vaccine. The input for sequencing was PBMCs, taken less than 6 days after the first yellow fever vaccination. The CDR3 DNA reads as TGTGCCAGCAGCTCTAAGGGGAACGGTGAAGCTTTCTTT. Translated, it gives CASSSKGNGEAFF. Looking up the rest from reference TRBV7-8 and TRBJ1-1 gives the full variable domain: GAGVSQSPRYKVAKRGQDVALRCDPISGHVSLFWYQQALGQGPEFLTYFQNEAQLDKSGLPSDRFFAERPEGSVSTLKIQRTQQEDSAVYLCASSSKGNGEAFFGQGTRLTVV.